The entry that follows covers one TCR beta chain sequence. The antigen is unknown. Treatment noted: approximately 18 received Ad26.COV2.S at low or high dose, single or two shots; roughly five received placebo; per-sample allocation not given. Each sample was drawn 63 days after the first injection (of vaccine or placebo). The data derive from a study of Ad26.COV2.S vaccination and SARS-CoV-2 variants. The overall study: The donor was enrolled in the Ad26.COV2.S arm of the COV1001 trial. The study gave Ad26.COV2.S intramuscularly, once or twice 56 days apart.

Measured with immunoSEQ multiplex PCR; TCRdb has only the in-frame clones, and not every one. The repertoire consists of 300,000 to 350,000 clones, with about 88% occurring once and the leading ten covering around 6.6%. Study results and limitations: TCR breadth and depth analyses may have underestimated total T cell responses.

The CDR3 covers 15 residues. The germline V and J ends were trimmed by 0 bases and 6 bases, with 14 bases remaining between them. The germline V gene has CDR1 SGHNT and CDR2 YYREEE (reference sequence). V and J are TRBV5-4 and TRBJ2-3, with D possibly being TRBD2 (5 bases). This TCR came from a person aged 18-65 years who received the Ad26.COV2.S COVID-19 vaccine or a placebo. Here the sequenced sample was peripheral blood, taken in a trial of Ad26.COV2.S vaccine versus placebo. The CDR3 sequence: CASSLDPGYRDTQYF. CDR3 sequence (DNA): TGTGCCAGCAGCTTGGATCCGGGGTATCGGGATACGCAGTATTTT.